A selection of T cell receptor beta chains follows, all from one sample in a study of STAT3 mutations in large granular lymphocyte leukemia. Repertoires were generated with immunoSEQ multiplex PCR, while TCRdb's copy carries only in-frame clones and drops some. The sample contains about 39,000 clones, approximately 78% of which appear only once. Sequencing was done on a sample of PBMCs. These TCRs come from a human donor with T large granular lymphocyte leukemia. Some clones in this sample may be carry-over from other donors' samples. Both conserved end residues are part of each CDR3. The D gene is left open where the match is weak. Clone size appears in some rows only: once, few, many, or a class for an expanded clone.

clone size: .
D gene: .
V gene: TRBV10-3
J gene: TRBJ2-6
CDR3 DNA: TGTGCCATCAGTGAGTCCCCGCCGGACAACGTCCTGACTTTC
CDR3 protein: CAISESPPDNVLTF

clone size: .
D gene: .
V gene: TRBV10-3
J gene: TRBJ1-3
CDR3 DNA: TGTGCCATCAGTGGGCCTGACACGAACTCTGGAAACACCATATATTTT
CDR3 protein: CAISGPDTNSGNTIYF

clone size: few
D gene: TRBD1
V gene: TRBV28
J gene: TRBJ1-6
CDR3 DNA: TGTGCCAGCAGTTTCCCGGGACAGGGGTCTTCACCCCTCCACTTT
CDR3 protein: CASSFPGQGSSPLHF

clone size: once
D gene: .
V gene: TRBV7-8
J gene: TRBJ2-5
CDR3 DNA: TGTGCCAGCAGCTTAGTAGGGACCCAGTACTTC
CDR3 protein: CASSLVGTQYF

clone size: .
D gene: TRBD1
V gene: TRBV5-8
J gene: TRBJ1-2
CDR3 DNA: TGTGCCAGCAGGAGGACAGGGGGGGTTCGGGGCTACACCTTC
CDR3 protein: CASRRTGGVRGYTF

clone size: .
D gene: TRBD1
V gene: TRBV25-1
J gene: TRBJ1-3
CDR3 DNA: TGTGCCAGCAGTAAAATTGGGGGACAGGGAGGAAACACCATATATTTT
CDR3 protein: CASSKIGGQGGNTIYF

clone size: .
D gene: TRBD2
V gene: TRBV4-3
J gene: TRBJ2-2
CDR3 DNA: TGCGCCAGCAGCCAAAATCTAGCGGGGCCGCAGATAGGGGAGCTGTTTTTT
CDR3 protein: CASSQNLAGPQIGELFF

clone size: .
D gene: .
V gene: TRBV6-5
J gene: TRBJ2-7
CDR3 DNA: TGTGCCAGCAGTTACTTTTCCGGCCGTCTCCCTTGGGAGCAGTACTTC
CDR3 protein: CASSYFSGRLPWEQYF

clone size: .
D gene: .
V gene: TRBV6-6
J gene: TRBJ2-6
CDR3 DNA: TGTGCCAGCAGCCAGGGGTCTGGGGCCAACGTCCTGACTTTC
CDR3 protein: CASSQGSGANVLTF

clone size: .
D gene: .
V gene: TRBV4-2
J gene: TRBJ1-5
CDR3 DNA: TGTGCCAGCAGCCAAGGTGTCAGTCAGCCCCAGCATTTT
CDR3 protein: CASSQGVSQPQHF

clone size: .
D gene: .
V gene: TRBV30
J gene: TRBJ2-1
CDR3 DNA: TGTGCCTGGAGTCGGGGATCCTACAATGAGCAGTTCTTC
CDR3 protein: CAWSRGSYNEQFF

clone size: .
D gene: TRBD1
V gene: TRBV7-9
J gene: TRBJ2-7
CDR3 DNA: TGTGCCAGCAGCAGAAAACCGGGACAGGGCTTCGACGAGCAGTACTTC
CDR3 protein: CASSRKPGQGFDEQYF

clone size: .
D gene: .
V gene: TRBV5-1
J gene: TRBJ1-2
CDR3 DNA: TGCGCCAGCAGCTTGGACGAACCTCGCGACTATGGCTACACCTTC
CDR3 protein: CASSLDEPRDYGYTF

clone size: .
D gene: .
V gene: TRBV13
J gene: TRBJ1-2
CDR3 DNA: TGTGCCAGCAGCTACCAATTATCTACCGACTATGGCTACACCTTC
CDR3 protein: CASSYQLSTDYGYTF

clone size: .
D gene: .
V gene: TRBV5-4
J gene: TRBJ1-2
CDR3 DNA: TGTGCCAGCAGCTACCGGGGGGACGATGGCTACACCTTC
CDR3 protein: CASSYRGDDGYTF

clone size: .
D gene: TRBD1
V gene: TRBV5-4
J gene: TRBJ2-7
CDR3 DNA: TGTGCCAGCAGCCCGGGGACAGGTCGAGGGGAGCAGTACTTC
CDR3 protein: CASSPGTGRGEQYF

clone size: .
D gene: TRBD2
V gene: TRBV5-8
J gene: TRBJ2-3
CDR3 DNA: TGTGCCAGCAGCCCTGGGACTATTCTCGGCACAGATACGCAGTATTTT
CDR3 protein: CASSPGTILGTDTQYF

clone size: .
D gene: .
V gene: TRBV19
J gene: TRBJ1-5
CDR3 DNA: TGTGCCAGTAGGTCGTTGTTGGGGAGCAATCAGCCCCAGCATTTT
CDR3 protein: CASRSLLGSNQPQHF

clone size: .
D gene: TRBD2
V gene: TRBV18
J gene: TRBJ2-3
CDR3 DNA: TGTGCCAGCTCACTCTTTAGCGGGGGCCATAGCACAGATACGCAGTATTTT
CDR3 protein: CASSLFSGGHSTDTQYF

clone size: .
D gene: TRBD1
V gene: TRBV6-1
J gene: TRBJ1-2
CDR3 DNA: TGTGCCAGCAGAGACAGGGGGCACTATGGCTACACCTTC
CDR3 protein: CASRDRGHYGYTF

clone size: .
D gene: TRBD1
V gene: TRBV19
J gene: TRBJ2-1
CDR3 DNA: TGTGCCAGTAGTACCTCGGACAGGGGAAACAATGAGCAGTTCTTC
CDR3 protein: CASSTSDRGNNEQFF

clone size: .
D gene: .
V gene: TRBV7-8
J gene: TRBJ1-6
CDR3 DNA: TGTGCCAGCAGCTTAGTTGGAGAGCTTTCACCCCTCCACTTT
CDR3 protein: CASSLVGELSPLHF

clone size: .
D gene: TRBD1
V gene: TRBV27
J gene: TRBJ1-4
CDR3 DNA: TGTGCCAGCAGTTGGCAGGGGGCTCCTAATGAAAAACTGTTTTTT
CDR3 protein: CASSWQGAPNEKLFF

clone size: .
D gene: .
V gene: TRBV11-2
J gene: TRBJ1-1
CDR3 DNA: TGTGCCAGCAGCCCAGGGTTGAACACTGAAGCTTTCTTT
CDR3 protein: CASSPGLNTEAFF